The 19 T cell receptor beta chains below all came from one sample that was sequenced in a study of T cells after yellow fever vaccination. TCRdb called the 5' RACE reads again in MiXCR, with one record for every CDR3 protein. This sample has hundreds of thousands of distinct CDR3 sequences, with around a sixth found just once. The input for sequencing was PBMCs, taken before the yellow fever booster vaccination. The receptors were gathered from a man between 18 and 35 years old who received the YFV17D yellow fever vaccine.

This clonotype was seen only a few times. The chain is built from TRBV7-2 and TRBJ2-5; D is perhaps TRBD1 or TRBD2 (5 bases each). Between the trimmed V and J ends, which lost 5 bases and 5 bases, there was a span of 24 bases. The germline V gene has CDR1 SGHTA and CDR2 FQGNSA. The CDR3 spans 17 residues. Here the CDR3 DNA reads TGTGCCAGCAGCCCTAGGGCGTTGGCAGGGACCCTGGAGACCCAGTACTTC. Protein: CASSPRALAGTLETQYF.

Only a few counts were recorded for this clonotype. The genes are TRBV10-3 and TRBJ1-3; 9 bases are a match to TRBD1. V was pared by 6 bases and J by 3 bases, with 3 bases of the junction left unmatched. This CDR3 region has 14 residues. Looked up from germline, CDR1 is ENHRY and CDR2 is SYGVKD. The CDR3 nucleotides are TGTGCCATCAGCGCGGGACAGGGTGGAAACACCATATATTTT. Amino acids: CAISAGQGGNTIYF.

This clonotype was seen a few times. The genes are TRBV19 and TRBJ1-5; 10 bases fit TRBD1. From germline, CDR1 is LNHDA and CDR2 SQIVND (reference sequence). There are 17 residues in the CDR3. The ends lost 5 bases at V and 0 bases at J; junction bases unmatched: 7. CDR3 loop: CASSRGTGAISNQPQHF. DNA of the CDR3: TGTGCCAGTAGTCGGGGGACAGGGGCCATTAGCAATCAGCCCCAGCATTTT.

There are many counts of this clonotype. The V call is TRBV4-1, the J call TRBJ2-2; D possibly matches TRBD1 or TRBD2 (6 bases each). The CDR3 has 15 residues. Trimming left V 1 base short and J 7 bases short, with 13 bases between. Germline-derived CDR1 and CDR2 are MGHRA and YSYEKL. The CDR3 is CASSQGVGGGGELFF. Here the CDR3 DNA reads TGCGCCAGCAGCCAAGGGGTAGGGGGAGGCGGGGAGCTGTTTTTT.

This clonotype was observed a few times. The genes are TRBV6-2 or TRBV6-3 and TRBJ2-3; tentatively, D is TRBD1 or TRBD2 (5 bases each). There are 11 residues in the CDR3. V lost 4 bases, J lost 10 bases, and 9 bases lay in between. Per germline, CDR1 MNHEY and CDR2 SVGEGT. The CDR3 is CASSLGPPQYF. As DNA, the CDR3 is TGTGCCAGCAGTTTGGGACCACCGCAGTATTTT.

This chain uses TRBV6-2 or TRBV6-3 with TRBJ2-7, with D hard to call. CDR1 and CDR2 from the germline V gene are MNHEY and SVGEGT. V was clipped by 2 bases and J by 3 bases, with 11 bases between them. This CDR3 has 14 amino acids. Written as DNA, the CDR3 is TGTGCCAGCAGTTACCCTCCGTTCTACTACGAGCAGTACTTC. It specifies CASSYPPFYYEQYF.

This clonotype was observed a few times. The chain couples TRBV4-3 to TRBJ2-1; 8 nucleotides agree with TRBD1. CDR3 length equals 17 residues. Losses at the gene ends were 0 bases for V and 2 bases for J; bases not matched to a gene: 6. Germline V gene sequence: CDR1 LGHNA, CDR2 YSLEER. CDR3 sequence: CASSQDFGQGAYNEQFF. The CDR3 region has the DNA TGCGCCAGCAGCCAAGATTTTGGACAGGGTGCCTACAATGAGCAGTTCTTC.

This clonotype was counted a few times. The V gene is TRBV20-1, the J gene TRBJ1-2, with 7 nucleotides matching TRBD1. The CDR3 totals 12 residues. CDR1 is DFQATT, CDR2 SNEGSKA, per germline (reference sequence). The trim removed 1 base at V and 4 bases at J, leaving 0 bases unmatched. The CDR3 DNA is TGCAGTGCTAGAGGGGACAGCTATGGCTACACCTTC. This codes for CSARGDSYGYTF.

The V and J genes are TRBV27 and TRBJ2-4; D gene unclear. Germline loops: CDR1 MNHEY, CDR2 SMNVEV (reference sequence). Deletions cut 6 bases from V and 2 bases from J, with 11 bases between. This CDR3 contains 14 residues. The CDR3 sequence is CASRSLGTKNIQYF. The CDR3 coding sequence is TGTGCCAGCAGGTCCTTGGGGACCAAAAACATTCAGTACTTC.

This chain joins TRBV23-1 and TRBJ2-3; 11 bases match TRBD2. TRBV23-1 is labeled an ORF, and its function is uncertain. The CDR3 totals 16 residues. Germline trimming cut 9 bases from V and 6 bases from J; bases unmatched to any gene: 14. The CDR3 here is CASGPLAGGTPDTQYF. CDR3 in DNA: TGCGCCAGTGGGCCGCTAGCGGGGGGCACCCCCGATACGCAGTATTTT.

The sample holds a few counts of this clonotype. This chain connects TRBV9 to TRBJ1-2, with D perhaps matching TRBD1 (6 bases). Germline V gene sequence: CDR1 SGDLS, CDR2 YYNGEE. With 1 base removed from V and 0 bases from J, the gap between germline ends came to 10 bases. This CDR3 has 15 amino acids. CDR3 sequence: CASSVHQGPNYGYTF. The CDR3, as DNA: TGTGCCAGCAGCGTACACCAGGGGCCTAACTATGGCTACACCTTC.

The CDR3 nucleotides read TGCAGCGTTGGGCCGGGACAGGGAGGGGAGACCCAGTACTTC. It encodes CSVGPGQGGETQYF. V usage is TRBV29-1 and J usage is TRBJ2-5; the match to TRBD1 covers 9 bases. The V segment lost 4 bases and the J segment 5 bases; nucleotides outside the gene matches: 8. CDR1 is SQVTM and CDR2 is ANQGSEA in the germline V gene. The CDR3 consists of 14 residues.

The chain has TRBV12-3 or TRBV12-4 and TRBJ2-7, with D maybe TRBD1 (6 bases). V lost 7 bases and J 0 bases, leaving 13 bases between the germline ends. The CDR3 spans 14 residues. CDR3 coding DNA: TGTGCCAGCACCATCACAGGGAGCTCCTACGAGCAGTACTTC. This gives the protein CASTITGSSYEQYF.

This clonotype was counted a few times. CDR3 sequence (DNA): TGCGCCAGCAGCCAAGCAACCGGACGGTCCTACGAGCAGTACTTC. As protein: CASSQATGRSYEQYF. This rearrangement joins TRBV4-3 to TRBJ2-7; no reliable D call. The germline V gene has CDR1 LGHNA and CDR2 YSLEER. The CDR3 spans 15 residues. V shed 1 base and J shed 1 base, with 11 bases lying between them.

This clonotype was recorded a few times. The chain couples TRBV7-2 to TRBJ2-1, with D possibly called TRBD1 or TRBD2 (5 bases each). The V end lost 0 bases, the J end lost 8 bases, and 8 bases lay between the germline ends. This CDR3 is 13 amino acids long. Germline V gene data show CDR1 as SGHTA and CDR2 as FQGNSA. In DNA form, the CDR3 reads TGTGCCAGCAGCTTAGCGAGGGACGATGAGCAGTTCTTC. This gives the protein CASSLARDDEQFF. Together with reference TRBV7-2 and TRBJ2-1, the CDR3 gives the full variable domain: GAGVSQSPSNKVTEKGKDVELRCDPISGHTALYWYRQSLGQGLEFLIYFQGNSAPDKSGLPSDRFSAERTGGSVSTLTIQRTQQEDSAVYLCASSLARDDEQFFGPGTRLTVL.

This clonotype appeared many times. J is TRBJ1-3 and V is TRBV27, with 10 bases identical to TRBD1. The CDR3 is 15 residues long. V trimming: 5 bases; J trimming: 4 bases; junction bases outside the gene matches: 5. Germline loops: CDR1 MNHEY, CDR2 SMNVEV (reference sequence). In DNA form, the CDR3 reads TGTGCCAGCAGTCGGGACAGGGGAGAAGGAAACACCATATATTTT. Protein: CASSRDRGEGNTIYF.

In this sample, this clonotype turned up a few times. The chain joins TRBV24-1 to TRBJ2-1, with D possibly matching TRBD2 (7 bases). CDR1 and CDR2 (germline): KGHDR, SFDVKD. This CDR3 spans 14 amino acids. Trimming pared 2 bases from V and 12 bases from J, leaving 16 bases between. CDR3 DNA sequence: TGTGCCACCAGTGATTATTTAGGGAGGGGGGGGCAGTTCTTC. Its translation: CATSDYLGRGGQFF.

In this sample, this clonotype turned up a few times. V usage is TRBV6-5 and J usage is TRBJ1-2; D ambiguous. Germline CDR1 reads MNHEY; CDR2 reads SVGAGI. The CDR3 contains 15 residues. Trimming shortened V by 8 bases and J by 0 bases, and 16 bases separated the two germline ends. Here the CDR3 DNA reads TGTGCCAGCGGGCGGTCAGACGATCCTAACTATGGCTACACCTTC. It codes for CASGRSDDPNYGYTF.

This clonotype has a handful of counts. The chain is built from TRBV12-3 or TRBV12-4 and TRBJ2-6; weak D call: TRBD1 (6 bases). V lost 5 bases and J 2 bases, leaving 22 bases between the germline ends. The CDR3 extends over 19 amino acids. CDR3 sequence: CASSALGVQGFTGANVLTF. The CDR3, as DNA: TGTGCCAGCAGTGCCCTAGGGGTACAGGGTTTCACTGGGGCCAACGTCCTGACTTTC.